Detailed here is one TCR beta chain. Antigen unknown. At one of its ends the junction is not consistent with the germline gene, which may arise from a read error. PCR involved 60 Vbeta and 13 Jbeta primers. Data came from immunoSEQ multiplex PCR; TCRdb stores just in-frame clones and leaves some out. Among roughly 110,000 clones listed, around 75% were seen once. This sample is part of a study of cytomegalovirus exposure and HLA in healthy donors. Points from the study as a whole: A later analysis found common viral pathogens apparently linked to several of the most significant clusters.

This CDR3 has 14 residues. Germline loops: CDR1 SGHRS, CDR2 YFSETQ. This chain links TRBV5-1 with TRBJ2-7, with D perhaps matching TRBD1 (6 bases). Sequencing was carried out using PBMCs. The sequence derives from a woman between 25 and 40 years old in good health and CMV-seronegative. This CDR3 is CASRAGTPSDEQYF. DNA for the CDR3: TGCGCCAGCAGGGCCGGGACACCCTCCGACGAGCAGTACTTC.